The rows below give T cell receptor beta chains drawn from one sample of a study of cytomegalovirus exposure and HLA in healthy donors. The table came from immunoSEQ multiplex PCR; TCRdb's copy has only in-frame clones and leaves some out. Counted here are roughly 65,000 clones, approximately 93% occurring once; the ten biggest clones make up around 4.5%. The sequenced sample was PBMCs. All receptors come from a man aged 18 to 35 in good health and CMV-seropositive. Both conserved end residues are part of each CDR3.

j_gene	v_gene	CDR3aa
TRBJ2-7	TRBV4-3	CASSQRRQGTPYEQYF
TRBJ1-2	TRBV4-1	CASSQVIGRGRGYTF
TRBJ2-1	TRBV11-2	CASSFGTSGSTEQFF
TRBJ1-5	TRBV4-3	CASSLSALGTGRQPQHF
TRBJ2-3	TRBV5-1	CASSSDRGTDTQYF
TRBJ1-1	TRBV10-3	CAISGGQGDTEAFF
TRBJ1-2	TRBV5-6	CASSPGQYGYTF
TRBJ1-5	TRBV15	CATSMDRGLGQPQHF
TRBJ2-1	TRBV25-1	CASSEYQDSYNEQFF
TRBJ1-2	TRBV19	CASSHRDSRRGYTF
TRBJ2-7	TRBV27	CASSLKPGQLYEQYF
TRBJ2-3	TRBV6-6	CASSGMGTDTQYF
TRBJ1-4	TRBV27	CASSLSERRDEKLFF
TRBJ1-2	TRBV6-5	CASSYGLGYGYTF
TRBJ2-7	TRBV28	CASSSPASVGYEQYF
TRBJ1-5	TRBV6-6	CASSNRVQPQHF
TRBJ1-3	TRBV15	CATSYGTGRNTIYF
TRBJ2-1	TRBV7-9	CASSPFDGTYNEQFF
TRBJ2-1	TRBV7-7	CASSLASGSNEQFF
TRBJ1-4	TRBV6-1	CASCRGPAGGEKLFF
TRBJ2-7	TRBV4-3	CASSQGTDFYEQYF
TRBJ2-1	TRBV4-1	CASSHIRGGRGYNEQFF